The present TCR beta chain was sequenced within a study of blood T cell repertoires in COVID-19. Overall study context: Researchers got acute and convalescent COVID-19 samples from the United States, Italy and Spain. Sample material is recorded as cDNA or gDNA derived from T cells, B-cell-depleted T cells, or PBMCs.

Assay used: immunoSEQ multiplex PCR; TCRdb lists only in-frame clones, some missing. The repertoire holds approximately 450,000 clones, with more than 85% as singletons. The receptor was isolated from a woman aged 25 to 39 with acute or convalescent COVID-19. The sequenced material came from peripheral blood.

DNA of the CDR3: TGTGCCAGCCTTACTAGCGCAGCTAGCACAGATACGCAGTATTTT. Its translation is CASLTSAASTDTQYF. J is TRBJ2-3 and V is TRBV5-3; 7 bases are a match to TRBD2. TRBV5-3 qualifies as an ORF whose function is uncertain. Trimming removed 8 bases from V and 0 bases from J; junction bases left unmatched: 9. The CDR3 sequence is 15 residues long.